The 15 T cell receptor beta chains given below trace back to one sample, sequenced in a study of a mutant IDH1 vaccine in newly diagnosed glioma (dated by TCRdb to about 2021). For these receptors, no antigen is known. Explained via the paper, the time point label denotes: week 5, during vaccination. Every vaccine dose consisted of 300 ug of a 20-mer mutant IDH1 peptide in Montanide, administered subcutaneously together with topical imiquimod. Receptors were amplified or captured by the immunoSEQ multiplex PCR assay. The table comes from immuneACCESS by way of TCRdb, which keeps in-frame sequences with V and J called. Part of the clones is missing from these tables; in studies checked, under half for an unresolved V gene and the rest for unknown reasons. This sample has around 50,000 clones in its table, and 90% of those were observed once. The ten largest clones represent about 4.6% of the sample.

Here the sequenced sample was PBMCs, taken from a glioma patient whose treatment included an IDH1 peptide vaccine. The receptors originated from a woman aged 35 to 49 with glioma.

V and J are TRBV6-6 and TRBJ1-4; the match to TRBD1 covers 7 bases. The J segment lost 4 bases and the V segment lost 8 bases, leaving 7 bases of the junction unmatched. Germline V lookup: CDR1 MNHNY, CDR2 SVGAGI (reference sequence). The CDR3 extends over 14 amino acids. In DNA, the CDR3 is TGTGCCAGCGTTCCGGGACAGCATAATGAAAAACTGTTTTTT. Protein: CASVPGQHNEKLFF.

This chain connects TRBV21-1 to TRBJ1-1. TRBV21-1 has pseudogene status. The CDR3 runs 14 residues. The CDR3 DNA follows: TGTGCCAGCAGCACCTCGGACGGACTCACTGAAGCTTTCTTT. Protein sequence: CASSTSDGLTEAFF.

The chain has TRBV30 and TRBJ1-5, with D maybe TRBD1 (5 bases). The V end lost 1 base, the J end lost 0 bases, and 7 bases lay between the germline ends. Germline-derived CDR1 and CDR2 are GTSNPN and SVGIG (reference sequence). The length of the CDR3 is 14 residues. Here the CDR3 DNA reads TGTGCCTGGAGTGAAGGACATAGCAATCAGCCCCAGCATTTT. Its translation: CAWSEGHSNQPQHF.

CDR3 residues: CASSQETSGSDLSDRGEQYF. The DNA of the CDR3 is TGTGCCAGCAGCCAAGAAACTAGCGGGAGCGACCTATCGGATCGCGGCGAGCAGTACTTC. V and J are TRBV4-2 and TRBJ2-7; 11 nucleotides match TRBD2. The CDR3 covers 20 residues. Germline V gene data show CDR1 as LGHNA and CDR2 as YNFKEQ. Trimming took 0 bases from V and 6 from J; bases not matched to a gene: 19.

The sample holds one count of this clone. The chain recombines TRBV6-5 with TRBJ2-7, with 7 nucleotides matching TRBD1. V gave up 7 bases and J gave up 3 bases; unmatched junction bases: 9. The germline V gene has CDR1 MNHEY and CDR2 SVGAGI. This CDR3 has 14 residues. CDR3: CASTRTGPNYEQYF. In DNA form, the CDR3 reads TGTGCCAGCACCCGGACAGGACCCAACTACGAGCAGTACTTC.

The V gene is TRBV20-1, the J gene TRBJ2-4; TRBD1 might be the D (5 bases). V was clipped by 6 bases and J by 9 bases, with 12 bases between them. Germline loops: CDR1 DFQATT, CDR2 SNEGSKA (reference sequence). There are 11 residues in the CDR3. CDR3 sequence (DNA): TGCAGTGCCTTCAGGGAACCCATTCAGTACTTC. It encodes CSAFREPIQYF.

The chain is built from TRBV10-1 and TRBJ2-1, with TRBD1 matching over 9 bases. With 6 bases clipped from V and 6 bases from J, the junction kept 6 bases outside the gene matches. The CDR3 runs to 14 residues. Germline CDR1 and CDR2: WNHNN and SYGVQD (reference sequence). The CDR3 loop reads CASRGQGSGNEQFF. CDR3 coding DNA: TGCGCCAGCAGAGGACAGGGGTCCGGCAATGAGCAGTTCTTC.

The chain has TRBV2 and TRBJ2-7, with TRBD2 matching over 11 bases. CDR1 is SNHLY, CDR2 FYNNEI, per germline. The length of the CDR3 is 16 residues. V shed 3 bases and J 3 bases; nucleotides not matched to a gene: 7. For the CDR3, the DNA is TGTGCCAGCAGTGAGAGACTAGCGGGAAGACTCTACGAGCAGTACTTC. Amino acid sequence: CASSERLAGRLYEQYF.

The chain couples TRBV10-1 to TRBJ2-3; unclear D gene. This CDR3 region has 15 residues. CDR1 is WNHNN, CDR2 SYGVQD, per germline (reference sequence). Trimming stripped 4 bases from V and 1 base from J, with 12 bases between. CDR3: CASSADAGRTDTQYF. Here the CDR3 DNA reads TGCGCCAGCAGTGCTGACGCTGGCCGCACAGATACGCAGTATTTT.

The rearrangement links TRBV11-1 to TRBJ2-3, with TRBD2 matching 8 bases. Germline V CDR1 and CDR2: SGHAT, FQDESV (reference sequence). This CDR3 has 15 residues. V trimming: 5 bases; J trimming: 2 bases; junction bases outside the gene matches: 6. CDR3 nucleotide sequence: TGTGCCAGCAGCGCCGGGACTAGAAACACAGATACGCAGTATTTT. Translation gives CASSAGTRNTDTQYF.

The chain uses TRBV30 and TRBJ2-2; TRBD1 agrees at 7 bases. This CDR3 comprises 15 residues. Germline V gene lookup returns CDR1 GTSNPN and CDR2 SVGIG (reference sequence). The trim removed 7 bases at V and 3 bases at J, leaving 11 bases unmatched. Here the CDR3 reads CAYQGWTGDTGELFF. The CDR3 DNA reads TGTGCCTACCAAGGGTGGACAGGAGACACCGGGGAGCTGTTTTTT.

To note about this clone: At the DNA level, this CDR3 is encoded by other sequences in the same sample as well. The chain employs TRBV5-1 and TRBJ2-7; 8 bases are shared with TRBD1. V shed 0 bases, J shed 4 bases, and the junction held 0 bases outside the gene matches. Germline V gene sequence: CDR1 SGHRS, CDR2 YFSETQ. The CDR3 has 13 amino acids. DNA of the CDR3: TGCGCCAGCAGCTTGGGGACAGGGTACGAGCAGTACTTC. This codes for CASSLGTGYEQYF.

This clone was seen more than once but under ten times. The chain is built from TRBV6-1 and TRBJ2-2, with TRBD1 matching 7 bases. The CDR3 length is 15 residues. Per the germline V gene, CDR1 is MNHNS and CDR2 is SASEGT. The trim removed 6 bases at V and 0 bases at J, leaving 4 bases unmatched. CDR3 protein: CASSRTGSNTGELFF. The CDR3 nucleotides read TGTGCCAGCAGCCGGACAGGATCGAACACCGGGGAGCTGTTTTTT.

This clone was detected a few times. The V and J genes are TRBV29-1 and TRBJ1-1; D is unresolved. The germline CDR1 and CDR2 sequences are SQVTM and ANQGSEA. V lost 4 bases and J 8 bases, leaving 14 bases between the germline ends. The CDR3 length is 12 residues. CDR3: CSVVGQAVEAFF. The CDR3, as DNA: TGCAGCGTTGTCGGGCAGGCAGTAGAAGCTTTCTTT.

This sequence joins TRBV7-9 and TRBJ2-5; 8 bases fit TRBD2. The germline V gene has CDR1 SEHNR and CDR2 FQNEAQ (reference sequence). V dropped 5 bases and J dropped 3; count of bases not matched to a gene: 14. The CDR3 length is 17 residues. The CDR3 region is CASSPGIAGSREETQYF. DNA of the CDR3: TGTGCCAGCAGCCCCGGAATAGCGGGAAGTCGGGAAGAGACCCAGTACTTC.